This T cell receptor (beta chain) was captured by sequencing in a study of cytomegalovirus exposure and HLA in healthy donors. Primers: 60 Vbeta forward and 13 Jbeta reverse. Sequenced by immunoSEQ multiplex PCR; TCRdb stores in-frame clones only, minus some. The sample yields fewer than 200,000 clones, roughly 78% seen once. CDR1 and CDR2 from the germline V gene are MNHEY and SMNVEV (reference sequence). The CDR3 spans 15 residues. The V and J ends lost 8 bases and 3 bases respectively, with 19 bases between them. The sequenced sample consisted of PBMCs. The sequence derives from a woman aged 40 to 50 in good health and CMV-seronegative. The chain employs TRBV27 and TRBJ1-1, with D possibly TRBD1 on 6 matching bases. CDR3 bases: TGTGCCAGCTCCGGGTGGGGGGGCTCATACACTGAAGCTTTCTTT. Its protein is CASSGWGGSYTEAFF.